The entry below describes one T cell receptor (beta chain). This sample was taken from a study of response to subunit inactivated influenza vaccine. TCRdb processed the RT-PCR reads anew with MiXCR; each CDR3 protein has one entry. Seen here are some 640,000 distinct CDR3 sequences, roughly 14% observed once, and the top ten hold 5.5% to 8%. The origin of this receptor is a man between 50 and 59 years old who received an inactivated influenza vaccine. The starting material was PBMCs from blood, obtained roughly 15 days before vaccination.

CDR3 residues: CASSLVVWTSGNEQFF. The CDR3 nucleotides read TGTGCCAGCAGCTTAGTAGTTTGGACTAGCGGCAATGAGCAGTTCTTC. The V gene is TRBV7-8, the J gene TRBJ2-1, with 10 nucleotides matching TRBD2. The CDR3 covers 16 residues. Germline CDR1 is SGHVS and CDR2 is FQNEAQ. V shed 1 base, J shed 6 bases, and the junction held 6 bases outside the gene matches.